This entry is about one T cell receptor (beta chain). These data are taken from a study of blood T cell repertoires in COVID-19. At the level of the study: Italy, Spain and the United States were the sources of the convalescent and acute COVID-19 samples. PBMCs, B-cell-depleted T cells, or T cells provided the cDNA or gDNA that made up the material.

Germline lookup yields CDR1 SNHLY and CDR2 FYNNEI. CDR3 length: 15 residues. J gave up 10 bases and V 4 bases, and 11 bases lay outside the gene matches. The Seattle site enrolled patients during active infection and followed them longitudinally. As originally analysed: Quantification of nucleated cells was approximated via reference gene primer amplification. Sequenced by immunoSEQ multiplex PCR; TCRdb stores in-frame clones only, minus some. The V and J calls and clone size come from that table; D and trimming were worked out from the DNA. This sample has some 45,000 clones; approximately 95% occur once, and the top ten carry 0.9% to 1.1%.

The rearrangement links TRBV2 to TRBJ2-1, with 9 bases aligning to TRBD1. The sequence was obtained from a man between 60 and 70 years old with COVID-19, enrolled during active disease. The sequenced sample consisted of peripheral blood. The CDR3 reads CASSAAGTGKWEQFF. In nucleotides, the CDR3 is TGTGCCAGCAGTGCTGCCGGGACAGGGAAATGGGAGCAGTTCTTC.